The 23 T cell receptor beta chains listed next were all sequenced from one sample in a study of cytomegalovirus exposure and HLA in healthy donors. Primers: 60 Vbeta forward and 13 Jbeta reverse. The protocol was immunoSEQ multiplex PCR, while the TCRdb copy is restricted to in-frame clones and leaves out a portion. Of about 150,000 clones detected, more than 75% appear once; the ten largest clones hold around 7.2%. The sample comprised PBMCs. The source of these receptors is a man younger than 40 in good health and CMV-seropositive.

On this clone: The same CDR3 arises from other DNA sequences in this sample as well. The J gene is TRBJ2-1, the V gene TRBV4-3; 12 positions match TRBD2. Germline CDR1 reads LGHNA; CDR2 reads YSLEER. The V gene end was trimmed by 4 bases and the J gene end by 4 bases; junction bases not matched to a gene: 2. The CDR3 consists of 15 residues. Here the CDR3 reads CASSPSGGAYNEQFF. The CDR3 coding sequence is TGCGCCAGCAGCCCTAGCGGGGGGGCTTACAATGAGCAGTTCTTC.

In its sample, this clone was seen once. The chain is built from TRBV6-6 and TRBJ1-6, with D unclear. Deletions cut 8 bases from V and 9 bases from J, with 17 bases between. Germline V lookup: CDR1 MNHNY, CDR2 SVGAGI (reference sequence). The CDR3 is 14 amino acids. This CDR3 is CASRAAAVSSPLHF. In DNA, the CDR3 is TGTGCCAGCCGCGCGGCAGCGGTGAGTTCACCCCTCCACTTT.

The chain employs TRBV27 and TRBJ1-2; 8 nucleotides match TRBD1. After removal of 0 bases from V and 3 bases from J, the junction contained 6 bases not matched to a gene. From germline, CDR1 is MNHEY and CDR2 SMNVEV (reference sequence). The CDR3 covers 16 residues. CDR3 loop: CASSLSGQGAYYGYTF. The CDR3 region has the DNA TGTGCCAGCAGTTTATCAGGGCAGGGGGCTTACTATGGCTACACCTTC.

The genes are TRBV4-1 and TRBJ2-5; 7 nucleotides match TRBD2. Germline CDR1 and CDR2: MGHRA and YSYEKL. The CDR3 is made up of 15 amino acids. The junction had 7 bases not matched to a gene; V was cut back by 4 bases and J by 2 bases. The DNA of the CDR3 is TGCGCCAGCAGCCCCGGACTAGTGGGGCAAGAGACCCAGTACTTC. Translating gives CASSPGLVGQETQYF.

The chain uses TRBV11-2 and TRBJ1-2; D unclear. The V gene's germline CDR1 is SGHAT and CDR2 FQNNGV. The CDR3 is 14 residues long. Trimming removed 4 bases at V and 2 bases at J, with 11 bases between. Here the CDR3 reads CASSSWAANYGYTF. CDR3 nucleotide sequence: TGTGCCAGCAGCTCGTGGGCAGCAAACTATGGCTACACCTTC. The variable domain in full, completed from reference TRBV11-2 and TRBJ1-2, reads EAGVAQSPRYKIIEKRQSVAFWCNPISGHATLYWYQQILGQGPKLLIQFQNNGVVDDSQLPKDRFSAERLKGVDSTLKIQPAKLEDSAVYLCASSSWAANYGYTFGSGTRLTVV.

The genes are TRBV5-1 and TRBJ1-2, with D possibly being TRBD1 (5 bases). CDR3 length: 15 residues. The germline V gene encodes CDR1 SGHRS and CDR2 YFSETQ. V lost 0 bases, J lost 8 bases, and 17 bases lay in between. DNA of the CDR3: TGCGCCAGCAGCTTGGACAACCTCGGGGGTGAAGGCTACACCTTC. Translation gives CASSLDNLGGEGYTF.

The chain joins TRBV6-1 to TRBJ2-7, with D tentatively TRBD2 (6 bases). The germline CDR1 and CDR2 sequences are MNHNS and SASEGT. V was pared by 7 bases and J by 1 base, with 14 bases between. The CDR3 contains 14 residues. In DNA form, the CDR3 reads TGTGCCAGCAAGGAGGGACCGACGTCCTACGAGCAGTACTTC. This codes for CASKEGPTSYEQYF.

In regard to this clone: This sample includes further DNA sequences coding for the same CDR3. This CDR3 is CASSSGLAETQYF. For the CDR3, the DNA is TGCGCCAGCAGCTCGGGACTAGCAGAGACCCAGTACTTC. This chain links TRBV5-1 with TRBJ2-5; the match to TRBD2 covers 9 bases. The V segment lost 3 bases and the J segment 4 bases; nucleotides outside the gene matches: 1. This CDR3 has 13 amino acids. Germline values: CDR1 SGHRS, CDR2 YFSETQ.

A word on this clone: A read error may produce the germline difference seen at one junction end. The chain carries TRBV7-9 and TRBJ2-5, with TRBD2 identical over 8 bases. The germline gives CDR1 SEHNR, CDR2 FQNEAQ (reference sequence). The CDR3 has 12 residues. DNA of the CDR3: TGTGCCAGCAGCTTAGGCGGGGGACTAGTGCACTTC. It codes for CASSLGGGLVHF.

The chain carries TRBV5-1 and TRBJ1-1; maybe TRBD1 (5 bases). CDR3 length equals 16 residues. Germline assignment: CDR1 SGHRS and CDR2 YFSETQ. V gave up 0 bases and J gave up 2 bases, with 14 bases separating them. The CDR3 spells CASSLADGGRNTEAFF. DNA for the CDR3: TGCGCCAGCAGCTTGGCGGACGGGGGAAGAAACACTGAAGCTTTCTTT.

V gene TRBV6-1 combines with J gene TRBJ1-1; D remains ambiguous. The germline CDR1 and CDR2 sequences are MNHNS and SASEGT. This CDR3 has 14 residues. Trimming cost V 5 bases and J 0 bases, with 10 bases left between them. The CDR3 DNA is TGTGCCAGCAGTTTACCACACCTGAACACTGAAGCTTTCTTT. This sequence encodes CASSLPHLNTEAFF.

The sample holds one count of this clone. The chain is built from TRBV9 and TRBJ2-3, with 8 bases lining up with TRBD2. CDR3 length: 16 residues. The V gene end was trimmed by 1 base and the J gene end by 1 base; junction bases not matched to a gene: 5. CDR1 SGDLS and CDR2 YYNGEE come from the germline V gene. The CDR3 loop reads CASSVFNGGGTDTQYF. The CDR3 coding sequence is TGTGCCAGCAGCGTATTCAACGGGGGGGGCACAGATACGCAGTATTTT. The variable domain in full, with the rest retrieved from reference TRBV9 and TRBJ2-3, is DSGVTQTPKHLITATGQRVTLRCSPRSGDLSVYWYQQSLDQGLQFLIQYYNGEERAKGNILERFSAQQFPDLHSELNLSSLELGDSALYFCASSVFNGGGTDTQYFGPGTRLTVL.

Only a few counts were recorded for this clone. This chain uses TRBV29-1 with TRBJ1-3, with D maybe TRBD1 (6 bases). The CDR3 contains 13 residues. Trimming pared 7 bases from V and 0 bases from J, leaving 10 bases between. Germline V gene lookup returns CDR1 SQVTM and CDR2 ANQGSEA. The CDR3 region has the DNA TGCAGCGCTGGACAGACCTCTGGAAACACCATATATTTT. It codes for CSAGQTSGNTIYF.

The V call is TRBV2, the J call TRBJ1-5; 7 bases map to TRBD1. The CDR3 is 15 amino acids. Germline CDR1 SNHLY, CDR2 FYNNEI. V dropped 5 bases and J dropped 6; count of bases not matched to a gene: 10. CDR3 sequence reads: CASSITTGLSQPQHF. The CDR3, as DNA: TGTGCCAGCAGTATTACGACAGGGCTTTCTCAGCCCCAGCATTTT.

The V and J genes are TRBV5-1 and TRBJ2-3, with 7 positions matching TRBD2. Germline-derived CDR1 and CDR2 are SGHRS and YFSETQ. V shed 5 bases, J shed 2 bases, and the junction held 14 bases outside the gene matches. The CDR3 totals 17 residues. The chain's CDR3 is CASSRDYPDASTDTQYF. CDR3 bases: TGCGCCAGCAGTCGGGACTACCCGGACGCTTCCACAGATACGCAGTATTTT.

The chain uses TRBV11-2 and TRBJ2-3, with TRBD2 matching over 7 bases. The V gene's germline CDR1 is SGHAT and CDR2 FQNNGV. V gave up 8 bases and J gave up 4 bases; unmatched junction bases: 6. This CDR3 is built from 13 residues. The CDR3 coding sequence is TGTGCCAGCCACCGACTAGCCCCAGATACGCAGTATTTT. Translated: CASHRLAPDTQYF. The complete variable domain, with remaining parts taken from reference TRBV11-2 and TRBJ2-3, reads EAGVAQSPRYKIIEKRQSVAFWCNPISGHATLYWYQQILGQGPKLLIQFQNNGVVDDSQLPKDRFSAERLKGVDSTLKIQPAKLEDSAVYLCASHRLAPDTQYFGPGTRLTVL.

The gene calls are TRBV12-5 and TRBJ2-7; D gene uncertain. V lost 4 bases and J 3 bases, leaving 7 bases between the germline ends. The germline CDR1 and CDR2 sequences are LGHNT and FRNRAP. This CDR3 spans 12 amino acids. The CDR3 DNA reads as TGTGCTAGTGGTTCCTTCCTCTACGAGCAGTACTTC. It is translated as CASGSFLYEQYF.

The V and J genes are TRBV11-2 and TRBJ1-3; TRBD1 matches 7 bases. Looked up from germline, CDR1 is SGHAT and CDR2 is FQNNGV. V shed 5 bases, J shed 7 bases, and the junction held 11 bases outside the gene matches. The CDR3 has 15 residues. In nucleotides, the CDR3 is TGTGCCAGCAGCCCCCCGGGACAGTTTACCAACACCATATATTTT. This translates into CASSPPGQFTNTIYF.

The V and J genes are TRBV9 and TRBJ1-4, with a possible D match to TRBD1 (6 bases). Germline CDR1 is SGDLS and CDR2 is YYNGEE. The CDR3 has 15 amino acids. The ends were cut back, 6 bases at V and 5 bases at J, with 17 bases in the middle. The CDR3: CASTRGGAVNEKLFF. DNA of the CDR3: TGTGCCAGCACTCGGGGGGGGGCGGTAAATGAAAAACTGTTTTTT.

J is TRBJ2-2 and V is TRBV27; 10 bases map to TRBD2. The junction had 8 bases not matched to a gene; V was cut back by 5 bases and J by 2 bases. Germline-derived CDR1 and CDR2 are MNHEY and SMNVEV (reference sequence). The CDR3 is 17 residues long. In DNA form, the CDR3 reads TGTGCCAGCAGTCACAATAGCGGGAGGCCTAACACCGGGGAGCTGTTTTTT. The encoded protein is CASSHNSGRPNTGELFF.

The chain has TRBV5-1 and TRBJ1-5; D not certain. CDR1 and CDR2 (germline): SGHRS, YFSETQ. Trimming stripped 0 bases from V and 3 bases from J, with 7 bases between. This CDR3 is built from 14 residues. The DNA of the CDR3 is TGCGCCAGCAGCTTGGAAGACTCCAATCAGCCCCAGCATTTT. This encodes CASSLEDSNQPQHF.

This chain uses TRBV4-2 with TRBJ2-2; TRBD2 matches 10 bases. Germline lookup yields CDR1 LGHNA and CDR2 YNFKEQ. The CDR3 spans 17 residues. V was pared by 3 bases and J by 4 bases, with 8 bases of the junction left unmatched. This CDR3 reads CASSHPASGRGTGELFF. CDR3 nucleotide sequence: TGTGCCAGCAGCCACCCCGCTAGCGGGAGAGGCACCGGGGAGCTGTTTTTT.

This clone was seen once. The chain links TRBV7-3 to TRBJ2-1; D is uncertain. CDR1 is SGHTA, CDR2 FQGTGA, per germline. V dropped 3 bases and J dropped 6 bases, with 9 bases sitting between them. The CDR3 is 13 amino acids. For the CDR3, the DNA is TGTGCCAGCAGCTTCGGCGACACCAATGAGCAGTTCTTC. This gives the protein CASSFGDTNEQFF.